The 13 T cell receptor beta chains below were found in one sample sequenced in a study of T cell responses to AZD1222 COVID-19 vaccine. The method was immunoSEQ multiplex PCR; TCRdb's version includes in-frame clones alone and lacks a portion of them. The data contain fewer than 100,000 clones, roughly 89% of them singletons. The sequencing here drew on peripheral blood, taken on day 0 of AZD1222 vaccination. All receptors derive from an adult in good health.

The V and J genes are TRBV6-5 and TRBJ2-5; 9 bases agree with TRBD2. CDR1 is MNHEY, CDR2 SVGAGI, per germline. The CDR3 runs to 16 residues. V lost 2 bases, J lost 2 bases, and 6 bases stayed unmatched. The CDR3 protein is CASSYMAGGLQETQYF. The CDR3 nucleotides are TGTGCCAGCAGTTACATGGCGGGGGGGCTTCAAGAGACCCAGTACTTC.

The chain joins TRBV18 to TRBJ1-5; 9 bases map to TRBD1. Trimming at V came to 5 bases and at J to 7 bases, leaving 9 bases not matched to a gene. The length of the CDR3 is 15 residues. Germline V gene sequence: CDR1 KGHSH, CDR2 LQKENI. In nucleotides, the CDR3 is TGTGCCAGCTCAACGACAGGGGGGTACTGGCAGCCCCAGCATTTT. This sequence encodes CASSTTGGYWQPQHF.

The chain employs TRBV10-3 and TRBJ1-4; 10 bases are shared with TRBD1. The V segment lost 3 bases and the J segment 6 bases; nucleotides outside the gene matches: 4. CDR1 is ENHRY, CDR2 SYGVKD, per germline. This CDR3 is built from 15 residues. CDR3: CAISDAGTGDEKLFF. The CDR3 DNA reads TGTGCCATCAGTGACGCCGGGACAGGGGATGAAAAACTGTTTTTT.

This clone was recorded a few times. The chain has TRBV5-6 and TRBJ1-2; 7 bases map to TRBD1. Losses at the gene ends were 1 base for V and 4 bases for J; bases not matched to a gene: 4. CDR1 is SGHDT and CDR2 is YYEEEE in the germline V gene. CDR3 length: 14 amino acids. The CDR3 sequence: CASSLTGEGYGYTF. The CDR3 DNA sequence: TGTGCCAGCAGCTTGACAGGGGAGGGCTATGGCTACACCTTC.

The chain links TRBV7-2 to TRBJ1-3; D not certain. This CDR3 contains 16 residues. The germline V gene encodes CDR1 SGHTA and CDR2 FQGNSA. V was trimmed by 1 base and J by 0 bases, leaving 10 bases between them. The CDR3 DNA sequence: TGTGCCAGCAGCTTAGGAAACCGAAACTCTGGAAACACCATATATTTT. It specifies CASSLGNRNSGNTIYF.

This clone was observed a single time. The chain uses TRBV12-5 and TRBJ1-1, with 9 nucleotides matching TRBD1. The germline V gene encodes CDR1 LGHNT and CDR2 FRNRAP. CDR3 length: 14 residues. Losses at the gene ends were 5 bases for V and 0 bases for J; bases not matched to a gene: 1. The CDR3 coding sequence is TGTGCTAGTGGTACAGGGGGCATGAACACTGAAGCTTTCTTT. It codes for CASGTGGMNTEAFF. The variable domain in full, completed from reference TRBV12-5 and TRBJ1-1, reads DARVTQTPRHKVTEMGQEVTMRCQPILGHNTVFWYRQTMMQGLELLAYFRNRAPLDDSGMPKDRFSAEMPDATLATLKIQPSEPRDSAVYFCASGTGGMNTEAFFGQGTRLTVV.

This rearrangement joins TRBV6-5 to TRBJ1-5, with no clear D. This CDR3 spans 16 amino acids. V was pared by 0 bases and J by 5 bases, with 14 bases between. The germline V gene has CDR1 MNHEY and CDR2 SVGAGI. The CDR3 protein is CASSYSIRVGDQPQHF. In DNA, the CDR3 is TGTGCCAGCAGTTACTCGATTAGAGTCGGGGATCAGCCCCAGCATTTT.

The chain employs TRBV6-5 and TRBJ1-1; 7 bases are shared with TRBD1. This CDR3 spans 15 amino acids. CDR1 is MNHEY, CDR2 SVGAGI, per germline. Germline trimming cut 5 bases from V and 5 bases from J; bases unmatched to any gene: 11. CDR3 in amino acids: CASSPRQGRGTEAFF. CDR3 coding DNA: TGTGCCAGCAGTCCCCGACAGGGAAGGGGGACTGAAGCTTTCTTT.

This chain uses TRBV9 with TRBJ2-2; TRBD1 agrees at 8 bases. This CDR3 is built from 15 residues. V was pared by 2 bases and J by 5 bases, with 5 bases of the junction left unmatched. Germline loops: CDR1 SGDLS, CDR2 YYNGEE. CDR3 sequence: CASSVGQGWTGELFF. The CDR3, as DNA: TGTGCCAGCAGCGTCGGACAGGGCTGGACCGGGGAGCTGTTTTTT.

The chain carries TRBV18 and TRBJ1-5, with 9 bases matching TRBD1. This CDR3 is 15 amino acids long. The trim removed 4 bases at V and 3 bases at J, leaving 4 bases unmatched. The germline V gene has CDR1 KGHSH and CDR2 LQKENI. The CDR3 sequence: CASSHRDRANQPQHF. CDR3 nucleotide sequence: TGTGCCAGCTCACACCGGGACAGGGCCAATCAGCCCCAGCATTTT.

The chain recombines TRBV27 with TRBJ2-1; a weak D match, TRBD1 (6 bases). The germline V gene encodes CDR1 MNHEY and CDR2 SMNVEV (reference sequence). This CDR3 contains 17 residues. Trimming cost V 5 bases and J 0 bases, with 17 bases left between them. The CDR3 DNA follows: TGTGCCAGCAGTGCAAGGGACATGGCGAGCTCCTACAATGAGCAGTTCTTC. Protein sequence: CASSARDMASSYNEQFF.

CDR3 region: CATSPDRLGVAPQHF. CDR3 DNA: TGTGCCACCAGTCCGGACAGGTTGGGGGTAGCGCCCCAGCATTTT. This chain connects TRBV15 to TRBJ1-5; 7 bases fit TRBD1. The CDR3 covers 15 residues. V shed 6 bases, J shed 9 bases, and the junction held 14 bases outside the gene matches. Germline assignment: CDR1 LNHNV and CDR2 YYDKDF (reference sequence).

The J gene is TRBJ1-6, the V gene TRBV2; D is perhaps TRBD1 (5 bases). Germline loops: CDR1 SNHLY, CDR2 FYNNEI. CDR3 length: 13 amino acids. V dropped 8 bases and J dropped 8 bases, with 13 bases sitting between them. The CDR3 DNA sequence: TGTGCCAGCGGCGGAGGGGTGTATTCACCCCTCCACTTT. Translated, it gives CASGGGVYSPLHF.